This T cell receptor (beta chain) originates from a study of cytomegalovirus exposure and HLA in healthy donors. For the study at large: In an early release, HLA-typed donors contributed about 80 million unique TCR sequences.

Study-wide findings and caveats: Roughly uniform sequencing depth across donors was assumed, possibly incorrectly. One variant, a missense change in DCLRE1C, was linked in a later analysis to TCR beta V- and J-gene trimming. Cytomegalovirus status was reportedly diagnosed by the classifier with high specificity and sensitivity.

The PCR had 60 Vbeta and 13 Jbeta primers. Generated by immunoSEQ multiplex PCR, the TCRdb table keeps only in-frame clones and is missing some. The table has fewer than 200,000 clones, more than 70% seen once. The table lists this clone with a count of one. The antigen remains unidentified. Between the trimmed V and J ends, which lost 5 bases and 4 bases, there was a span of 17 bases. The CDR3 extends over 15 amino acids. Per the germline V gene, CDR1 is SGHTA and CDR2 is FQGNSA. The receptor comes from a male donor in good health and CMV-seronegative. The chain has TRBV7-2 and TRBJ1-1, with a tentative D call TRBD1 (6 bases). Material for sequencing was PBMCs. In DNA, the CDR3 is TGTGCCAGCAGCAAACGACAGGAGTGGGGCACTGAAGCTTTCTTT. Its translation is CASSKRQEWGTEAFF.